The T cell receptor (beta chain) under discussion was sequenced for a study of cytomegalovirus exposure and HLA in healthy donors. Some clones are missing from TCRdb's copy, which holds only in-frame ones; the method was immunoSEQ multiplex PCR. The table includes 100,000 to 150,000 clones, 89% detected once. The V gene's germline CDR1 is SGHDT and CDR2 YYEEEE. The CDR3 is 16 residues long. V was cut by 2 bases and J by 4 bases, with 16 bases left in between. This clonotype was sampled from a woman aged 18 to 35 in good health and CMV-seronegative. Sequencing was done on a sample of PBMCs. The V gene is TRBV5-6, the J gene TRBJ2-1; tentative D call: TRBD1 (6 bases). This CDR3 is CASSLSLRGQYNEQFF. The CDR3 DNA reads TGTGCCAGCAGCTTATCCCTCCGGGGACAATACAATGAGCAGTTCTTC.